Listed below are T cell receptor beta chains from one sample, sequenced in a study of glioma-infiltrating T cells after dendritic cell vaccination. TCRdb's copy holds only in-frame clones and misses some; the assay was immunoSEQ multiplex PCR. Of 70,000 to 100,000 clones detected, around 83% appear once; the ten largest clones hold approximately 6.6%. The source material was blood, sampled after dendritic cell vaccination. Receptors originate from a human donor with glioblastoma. Both conserved end residues are part of each CDR3. Fields, in order: clone size, D gene, V gene, J gene, CDR3 DNA, CDR3 protein. A D gene is named only where the DNA matches it firmly. The size field is filled for only some rows; it gives once, few, many or a size class.

size: .
D: .
V: TRBV6-5
J: TRBJ1-1
DNA: TGTGCCAGCAGTTACGGGGGGGGTACCCTGAACACTGAAGCTTTCTTT
CDR3: CASSYGGGTLNTEAFF

size: .
D: .
V: TRBV29-1
J: TRBJ1-1
DNA: TGCAGCGTATCCCCGGGCACTGAAGCTTTCTTT
CDR3: CSVSPGTEAFF

size: medium-sized
D: .
V: TRBV7-2
J: TRBJ2-3
DNA: TGTGCCAGCAGCTTAGTTAACCGAGGAGGGGATACGCAGTATTTT
CDR3: CASSLVNRGGDTQYF

size: .
D: .
V: TRBV5-1
J: TRBJ2-3
DNA: TGCGCCAGCAGCTTGGCAGGGGAAACAGATACGCAGTATTTT
CDR3: CASSLAGETDTQYF

size: .
D: TRBD2
V: TRBV14
J: TRBJ2-5
DNA: TGTGCCAGTCAGCGGGGGGACCAAAAAGAGACCCAGTACTTC
CDR3: CASQRGDQKETQYF

size: .
D: .
V: TRBV2
J: TRBJ1-1
DNA: TGTGCCAGCACCATGGGCCCGAACACTGAAGCTTTCTTT
CDR3: CASTMGPNTEAFF

size: .
D: .
V: TRBV2
J: TRBJ1-2
DNA: TGTGCCAGCAGTCCTGGGGGGGTAGGCGGCTACACCTTC
CDR3: CASSPGGVGGYTF

size: .
D: TRBD2
V: TRBV10-3
J: TRBJ2-3
DNA: TGTGCCACCCTTCTGACTAGCGGGGGCTCAGATACGCAGTATTTT
CDR3: CATLLTSGGSDTQYF

size: .
D: TRBD2
V: TRBV10-3
J: TRBJ2-5
DNA: TGTGCCATCAGCGGGGGGGCCCAAGAGACCCAGTACTTC
CDR3: CAISGGAQETQYF

size: .
D: TRBD1
V: TRBV2
J: TRBJ2-2
DNA: TGTGCCAGCAGTCCATTTCATGGGACAGGGTCGAAAGGGGAGCTGTTTTTT
CDR3: CASSPFHGTGSKGELFF

size: .
D: .
V: TRBV9
J: TRBJ1-1
DNA: TGTGCCAGCAGCGCGGAAGTCGGGGTGAACACTGAAGCTTTCTTT
CDR3: CASSAEVGVNTEAFF

size: .
D: TRBD1
V: TRBV29-1
J: TRBJ2-7
DNA: TGCAGCGTTTTGGACAGGGGGGTTCAGCAGTACTTC
CDR3: CSVLDRGVQQYF

size: once
D: .
V: TRBV6-6
J: TRBJ2-7
DNA: TGTGCCAGCAGCCCGAGACCAGGGGCCGAGCAGTACTTC
CDR3: CASSPRPGAEQYF

size: few
D: TRBD1
V: TRBV7-7
J: TRBJ2-3
DNA: TGTGCCAGCAGTTGGGACAGGGCCGCAGATACGCAGTATTTT
CDR3: CASSWDRAADTQYF

size: once
D: .
V: TRBV9
J: TRBJ2-1
DNA: TGTGCCAGCAGCGTAGAGGGGCAGGGCTACAAAGAGCAGTTCTTC
CDR3: CASSVEGQGYKEQFF

size: .
D: .
V: TRBV12-5
J: TRBJ1-2
DNA: .
CDR3: CASGLVGQGAFAF

size: .
D: .
V: TRBV10-3
J: TRBJ1-3
DNA: TGTGCCATCACCCCTGGCGGGAGCTCTGGAAACACCATATATTTT
CDR3: CAITPGGSSGNTIYF

size: .
D: TRBD2
V: TRBV10-3
J: TRBJ2-2
DNA: TGTGCCACGTCTCCCGGGACTAGCGGGGGAAGGGGGGAGCTGTTTTTT
CDR3: CATSPGTSGGRGELFF

size: once
D: .
V: TRBV19
J: TRBJ1-1
DNA: TGTGCCAGTAGTATGAGGTTCGACAGACTGAACACTGAAGCTTTCTTT
CDR3: CASSMRFDRLNTEAFF

size: .
D: .
V: TRBV19
J: TRBJ2-5
DNA: TGTGCCAGTAAGGATACAGGGTTACAAGAGACCCAGTACTTC
CDR3: CASKDTGLQETQYF

size: few
D: .
V: TRBV19
J: TRBJ2-7
DNA: TGTGCCACCAGGGAGGCTCAAAGCTCCTACGAGCAGTACTTC
CDR3: CATREAQSSYEQYF

size: .
D: TRBD2
V: TRBV19
J: TRBJ2-2
DNA: TGTGCCAGTGGGTCTAGCGGGGGGCCGAACACCGGGGAGCTGTTTTTT
CDR3: CASGSSGGPNTGELFF

size: .
D: .
V: TRBV19
J: TRBJ1-5
DNA: TGTGCCAGTTGGGACATGGCATTCAATCAGCCCCAGCATTTT
CDR3: CASWDMAFNQPQHF

size: .
D: .
V: TRBV25-1
J: TRBJ1-3
DNA: TGTGCCAGCATTGGGGGGTACCTTGGTAACACCATATATTTT
CDR3: CASIGGYLGNTIYF

size: .
D: .
V: TRBV7-2
J: TRBJ1-3
DNA: TGTGCCAGCAGCCCGAATGGGGCTTCCCACTCTGGAAACACCATATATTTT
CDR3: CASSPNGASHSGNTIYF

size: few
D: TRBD1
V: TRBV10-3
J: TRBJ2-7
DNA: TGTGCCATCAGCTTGGACAGGGGGTACGAGCAGTACTTC
CDR3: CAISLDRGYEQYF

size: .
D: .
V: TRBV6-1
J: TRBJ2-2
DNA: TGTGCCAGCACCCCAAGGGGGGGCGGGACCGGGGAGCTGTTTTTT
CDR3: CASTPRGGGTGELFF

size: .
D: TRBD1
V: TRBV7-8
J: TRBJ1-1
DNA: TGTGCCAGCAGCTTTGGGACAGGGCCCCTCACTGAAGCTTTCTTT
CDR3: CASSFGTGPLTEAFF

size: once
D: .
V: TRBV2
J: TRBJ1-6
DNA: TGTGCCAGCAGGACCAGGAATTCACCCCTCCACTTT
CDR3: CASRTRNSPLHF

size: .
D: .
V: TRBV6-6
J: TRBJ1-1
DNA: TGTGCCAGCAGTTACTCGGAGAGTTTTAGAGCAGCTTTCTTT
CDR3: CASSYSESFRAAFF

size: .
D: .
V: TRBV6-5
J: TRBJ1-4
DNA: TGTGCCAGCAGTGAGACAGTTTCTAATGAAAAACTGTTTTTT
CDR3: CASSETVSNEKLFF

size: .
D: TRBD1
V: TRBV10-2
J: TRBJ2-7
DNA: TGCGCCAGCAGTGAAGACAGGGGGCTCCACGAGCAGTACTTC
CDR3: CASSEDRGLHEQYF

size: .
D: TRBD1
V: TRBV18
J: TRBJ1-1
DNA: TGTGCCAGCTCAGGACAGGGGAACACTGAAGCTTTCTTT
CDR3: CASSGQGNTEAFF